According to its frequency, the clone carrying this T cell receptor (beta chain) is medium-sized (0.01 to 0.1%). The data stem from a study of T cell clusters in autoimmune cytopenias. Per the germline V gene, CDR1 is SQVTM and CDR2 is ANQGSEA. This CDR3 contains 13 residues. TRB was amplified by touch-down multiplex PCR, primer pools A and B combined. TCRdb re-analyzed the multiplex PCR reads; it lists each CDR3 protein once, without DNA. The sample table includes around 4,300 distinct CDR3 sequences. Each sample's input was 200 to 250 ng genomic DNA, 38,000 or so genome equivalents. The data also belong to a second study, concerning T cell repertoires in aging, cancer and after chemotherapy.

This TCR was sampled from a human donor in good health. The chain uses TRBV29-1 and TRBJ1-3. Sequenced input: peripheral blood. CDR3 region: CSVKTSSGNTIYF.